Listed below are T cell receptor beta chains from one sample, sequenced in a study of response to subunit inactivated influenza vaccine. TCRdb re-analysed the RT-PCR reads in MiXCR, keeping a single row per CDR3 protein. The table has about 570,000 distinct CDR3 sequences, around 11% seen once. These data were also reused for a study on T cells expressing NK-cell markers.

The input for sequencing was PBMCs from blood, taken on the day of vaccination. Receptors originate from a man in his fifties who received an inactivated influenza vaccine. CDR3s include the opening cysteine and the closing phenylalanine or tryptophan. A D gene is named only where the DNA matches it firmly. Expanded clones get a size class; other rows say once, few or many, or leave the size out.

j_gene: TRBJ2-7
d_gene: NA
v_gene: TRBV12-3/TRBV12-4
abundance: few
CDR3nt: TGTGCCAGCAGTTTAGGTGGCAGGGCGGACTACGAGCAGTACTTC
CDR3aa: CASSLGGRADYEQYF

j_gene: TRBJ1-1
d_gene: NA
v_gene: TRBV10-3
abundance: few
CDR3nt: TGTGCCATCAGCGGACCGAACACTGAAGCTTTCTTT
CDR3aa: CAISGPNTEAFF

j_gene: TRBJ2-3
d_gene: NA
v_gene: TRBV6-5
abundance: many
CDR3nt: TGTGCCAGCAGTTACTCTTCGCAGGAGACAGATACGCAGTATTTT
CDR3aa: CASSYSSQETDTQYF

j_gene: TRBJ2-7
d_gene: NA
v_gene: TRBV12-3/TRBV12-4
abundance: few
CDR3nt: TGTGCCAGCAGTTTAAACCAGGACTACGAGCAGTACTTC
CDR3aa: CASSLNQDYEQYF

j_gene: TRBJ1-2
d_gene: NA
v_gene: TRBV29-1
abundance: few
CDR3nt: TGCAGCGTTGTGCCAGGGTCCGCTAACTATGGCTACACCTTC
CDR3aa: CSVVPGSANYGYTF

j_gene: TRBJ1-3
d_gene: TRBD1
v_gene: TRBV6-1
abundance: many
CDR3nt: TGTGCTTACCGGGACAGCTCTGGAAACACCATATATTTT
CDR3aa: CAYRDSSGNTIYF

j_gene: TRBJ2-7
d_gene: NA
v_gene: TRBV27
abundance: NA
CDR3nt: TGTGCCAGCAGCAAGGGGGGGTTTACCTACGAGCAGTACTTC
CDR3aa: CASSKGGFTYEQYF

j_gene: TRBJ2-2
d_gene: NA
v_gene: TRBV7-7
abundance: many
CDR3nt: TGTGCCAGCAGCCCGGGCCCCGGAAGAGGGGAGCTGTTTTTT
CDR3aa: CASSPGPGRGELFF

j_gene: TRBJ2-4
d_gene: TRBD1
v_gene: TRBV11-2
abundance: NA
CDR3nt: TGTGCCAGCAGCTCGGGACAGAAAAACATTCAGTACTTC
CDR3aa: CASSSGQKNIQYF

j_gene: TRBJ2-2
d_gene: TRBD2
v_gene: TRBV30
abundance: NA
CDR3nt: TGTGCCTGGAGTCGCGGACTAGCGGGGGTGATCGGGGAGCTGTTTTTT
CDR3aa: CAWSRGLAGVIGELFF

j_gene: TRBJ1-6
d_gene: TRBD1
v_gene: TRBV6-1
abundance: NA
CDR3nt: TGTGCCAGCTTCACAGGGGCGACTTCACCCCTCCACTTT
CDR3aa: CASFTGATSPLHF

j_gene: TRBJ2-1
d_gene: NA
v_gene: TRBV5-4
abundance: few
CDR3nt: TGTGCCAGCAGCCCTACACGGAGCGGGCTTAACAATGAGCAGTTCTTC
CDR3aa: CASSPTRSGLNNEQFF

j_gene: TRBJ2-5
d_gene: NA
v_gene: TRBV7-2
abundance: NA
CDR3nt: TGTGCCAGCAGCAAGGGTGACCGTACCCAAGAGACCCAGTACTTC
CDR3aa: CASSKGDRTQETQYF

j_gene: TRBJ2-2
d_gene: TRBD1
v_gene: TRBV7-2
abundance: few
CDR3nt: TGTGCCAGCAGCTTAGCTGGGACAGAAGGCCGGGAGCTGTTTTTT
CDR3aa: CASSLAGTEGRELFF

j_gene: TRBJ2-7
d_gene: TRBD1
v_gene: TRBV12-3/TRBV12-4
abundance: many
CDR3nt: TGTGCCAGCAGATCGGCCGGGACAGGCGCTACGAAGCAGTACTTC
CDR3aa: CASRSAGTGATKQYF

j_gene: TRBJ2-7
d_gene: NA
v_gene: TRBV10-3
abundance: NA
CDR3nt: TGTGCCATCTCCCGGGGGATGGCCTACGAGCAGTACTTC
CDR3aa: CAISRGMAYEQYF

j_gene: TRBJ1-5
d_gene: NA
v_gene: TRBV5-1
abundance: NA
CDR3nt: TGCGCCAGCAGCGTCGGGGGGGATCAGCCCCAGCATTTT
CDR3aa: CASSVGGDQPQHF

j_gene: TRBJ1-5
d_gene: NA
v_gene: TRBV15
abundance: NA
CDR3nt: TGTGCCACCAGCAGGGGATTTGATCAGCCCCAGCATTTT
CDR3aa: CATSRGFDQPQHF

j_gene: TRBJ2-7
d_gene: TRBD2
v_gene: TRBV7-8
abundance: NA
CDR3nt: TGTGCCAGCAGCGCCCTAGCGGGAGTTTCCGAGCAGTACTTC
CDR3aa: CASSALAGVSEQYF

j_gene: TRBJ2-2
d_gene: NA
v_gene: TRBV6-1
abundance: NA
CDR3nt: TGTGCCAGCAGCACCGGATCGAACACCGGGGAGCTGTTTTTT
CDR3aa: CASSTGSNTGELFF

j_gene: TRBJ2-7
d_gene: TRBD1
v_gene: TRBV10-3
abundance: NA
CDR3nt: TGTGCCATCAGCGAGGACAGGTCTTCATACGAGCAGTACTTC
CDR3aa: CAISEDRSSYEQYF

j_gene: TRBJ2-5
d_gene: NA
v_gene: TRBV24-1
abundance: NA
CDR3nt: TGTGCCACCAGTGCGGGAATAGAGACCCAGTACTTC
CDR3aa: CATSAGIETQYF

j_gene: TRBJ2-7
d_gene: TRBD1
v_gene: TRBV7-2
abundance: NA
CDR3nt: TGTGCCAGCAGCCGTGACAGGGCTGACCACGAGCAGTACTTC
CDR3aa: CASSRDRADHEQYF

j_gene: TRBJ2-3
d_gene: TRBD2
v_gene: TRBV29-1
abundance: NA
CDR3nt: TGCAGCGTTGAACCTGCGGGAGGGCCCGTAGATACGCAGTATTTT
CDR3aa: CSVEPAGGPVDTQYF

j_gene: TRBJ2-7
d_gene: TRBD2
v_gene: TRBV28
abundance: few
CDR3nt: TGTGCCAGCTCACTTACGGGGACTACGCCATTCTACGAGCAGTACTTC
CDR3aa: CASSLTGTTPFYEQYF